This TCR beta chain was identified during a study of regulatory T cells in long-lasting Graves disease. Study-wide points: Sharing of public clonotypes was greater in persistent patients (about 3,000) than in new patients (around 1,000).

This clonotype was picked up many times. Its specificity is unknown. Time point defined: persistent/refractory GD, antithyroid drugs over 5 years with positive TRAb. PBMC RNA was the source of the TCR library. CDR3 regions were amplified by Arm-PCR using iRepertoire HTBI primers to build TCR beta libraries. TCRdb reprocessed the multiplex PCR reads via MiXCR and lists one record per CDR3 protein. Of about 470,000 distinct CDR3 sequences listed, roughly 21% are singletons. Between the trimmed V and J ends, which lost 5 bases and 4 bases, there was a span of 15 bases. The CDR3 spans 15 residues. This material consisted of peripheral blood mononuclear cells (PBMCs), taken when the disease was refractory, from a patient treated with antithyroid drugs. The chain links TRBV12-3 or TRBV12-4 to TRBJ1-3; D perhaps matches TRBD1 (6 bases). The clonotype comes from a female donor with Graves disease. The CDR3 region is CASSLFGGAGNTIYF. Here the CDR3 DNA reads TGTGCCAGCAGTCTCTTCGGGGGGGCGGGAAACACCATATATTTT.